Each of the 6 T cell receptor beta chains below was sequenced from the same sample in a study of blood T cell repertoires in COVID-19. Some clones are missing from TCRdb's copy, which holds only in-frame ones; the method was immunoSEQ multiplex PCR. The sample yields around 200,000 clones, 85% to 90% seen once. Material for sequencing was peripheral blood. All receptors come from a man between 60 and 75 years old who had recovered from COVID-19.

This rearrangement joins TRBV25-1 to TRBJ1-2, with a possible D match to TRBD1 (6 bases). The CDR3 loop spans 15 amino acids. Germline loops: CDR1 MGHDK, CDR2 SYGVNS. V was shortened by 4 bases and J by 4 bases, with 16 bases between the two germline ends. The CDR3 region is CASSAQGPATYGYTF. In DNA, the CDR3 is TGTGCCAGCAGTGCACAGGGCCCAGCTACCTATGGCTACACCTTC.

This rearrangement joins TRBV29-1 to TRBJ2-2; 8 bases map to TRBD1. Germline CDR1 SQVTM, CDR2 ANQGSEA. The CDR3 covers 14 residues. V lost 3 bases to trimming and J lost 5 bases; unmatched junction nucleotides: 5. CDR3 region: CSVDTQGATGELFF. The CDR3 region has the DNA TGCAGCGTTGACACCCAGGGGGCGACCGGGGAGCTGTTTTTT.

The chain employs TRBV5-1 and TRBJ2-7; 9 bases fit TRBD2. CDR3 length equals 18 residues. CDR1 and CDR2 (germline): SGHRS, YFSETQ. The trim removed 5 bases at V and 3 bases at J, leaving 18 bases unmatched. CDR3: CASSIGGLAISDFYEQYF. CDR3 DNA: TGCGCCAGCAGTATCGGGGGACTAGCCATCTCCGACTTCTACGAGCAGTACTTC.

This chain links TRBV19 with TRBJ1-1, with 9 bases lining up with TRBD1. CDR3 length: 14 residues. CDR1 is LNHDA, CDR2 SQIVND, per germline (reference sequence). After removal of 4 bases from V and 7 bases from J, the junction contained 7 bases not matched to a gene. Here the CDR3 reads CASSRGDRADEAFF. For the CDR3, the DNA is TGTGCCAGTAGTAGAGGGGACAGGGCGGATGAAGCTTTCTTT.

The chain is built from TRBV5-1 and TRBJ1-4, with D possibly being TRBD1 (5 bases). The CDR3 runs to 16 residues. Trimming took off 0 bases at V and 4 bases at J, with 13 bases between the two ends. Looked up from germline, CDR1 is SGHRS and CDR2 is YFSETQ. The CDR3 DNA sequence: TGCGCCAGCAGCTTGGCTCAGGGTGGAGTTAATGAAAAACTGTTTTTT. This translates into CASSLAQGGVNEKLFF.

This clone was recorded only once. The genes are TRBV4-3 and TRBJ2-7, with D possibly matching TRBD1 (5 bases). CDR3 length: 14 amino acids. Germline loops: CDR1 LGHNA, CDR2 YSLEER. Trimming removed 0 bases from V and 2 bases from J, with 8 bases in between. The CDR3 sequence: CASSQDLQAYEQYF. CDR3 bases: TGCGCCAGCAGCCAAGATCTACAGGCCTACGAGCAGTACTTC.